The clone carrying this TCR beta chain was seen a handful of times. These data come from a study of patients and donors after allogeneic stem cell transplantation. Each CDR3 protein gets one entry after TCRdb re-called the RT-PCR reads with MiXCR. The sample has 920,000 or so distinct CDR3 sequences, about a sixth seen once. Germline V gene lookup returns CDR1 KGHDR and CDR2 SFDVKD. The CDR3 contains 17 residues. Losses at the gene ends were 4 bases for V and 4 bases for J; bases not matched to a gene: 7. The V and J genes are TRBV24-1 and TRBJ1-5; TRBD1 aligns across 12 bases. The sequencing sample was made of blood, either unsorted or a sorted T cell fraction (not recorded which). The TCR sequence derives from a human donor who was either an allogeneic HSCT recipient or a stem cell or donor lymphocyte infusion donor (not recorded which). It is not recorded whose cells these are; they may come from a transplant donor. CDR3: CATSDRDRGRSNQPQHF. The CDR3 region has the DNA TGTGCCACCAGTGACCGGGACAGGGGGCGTAGTAATCAGCCCCAGCATTTT.